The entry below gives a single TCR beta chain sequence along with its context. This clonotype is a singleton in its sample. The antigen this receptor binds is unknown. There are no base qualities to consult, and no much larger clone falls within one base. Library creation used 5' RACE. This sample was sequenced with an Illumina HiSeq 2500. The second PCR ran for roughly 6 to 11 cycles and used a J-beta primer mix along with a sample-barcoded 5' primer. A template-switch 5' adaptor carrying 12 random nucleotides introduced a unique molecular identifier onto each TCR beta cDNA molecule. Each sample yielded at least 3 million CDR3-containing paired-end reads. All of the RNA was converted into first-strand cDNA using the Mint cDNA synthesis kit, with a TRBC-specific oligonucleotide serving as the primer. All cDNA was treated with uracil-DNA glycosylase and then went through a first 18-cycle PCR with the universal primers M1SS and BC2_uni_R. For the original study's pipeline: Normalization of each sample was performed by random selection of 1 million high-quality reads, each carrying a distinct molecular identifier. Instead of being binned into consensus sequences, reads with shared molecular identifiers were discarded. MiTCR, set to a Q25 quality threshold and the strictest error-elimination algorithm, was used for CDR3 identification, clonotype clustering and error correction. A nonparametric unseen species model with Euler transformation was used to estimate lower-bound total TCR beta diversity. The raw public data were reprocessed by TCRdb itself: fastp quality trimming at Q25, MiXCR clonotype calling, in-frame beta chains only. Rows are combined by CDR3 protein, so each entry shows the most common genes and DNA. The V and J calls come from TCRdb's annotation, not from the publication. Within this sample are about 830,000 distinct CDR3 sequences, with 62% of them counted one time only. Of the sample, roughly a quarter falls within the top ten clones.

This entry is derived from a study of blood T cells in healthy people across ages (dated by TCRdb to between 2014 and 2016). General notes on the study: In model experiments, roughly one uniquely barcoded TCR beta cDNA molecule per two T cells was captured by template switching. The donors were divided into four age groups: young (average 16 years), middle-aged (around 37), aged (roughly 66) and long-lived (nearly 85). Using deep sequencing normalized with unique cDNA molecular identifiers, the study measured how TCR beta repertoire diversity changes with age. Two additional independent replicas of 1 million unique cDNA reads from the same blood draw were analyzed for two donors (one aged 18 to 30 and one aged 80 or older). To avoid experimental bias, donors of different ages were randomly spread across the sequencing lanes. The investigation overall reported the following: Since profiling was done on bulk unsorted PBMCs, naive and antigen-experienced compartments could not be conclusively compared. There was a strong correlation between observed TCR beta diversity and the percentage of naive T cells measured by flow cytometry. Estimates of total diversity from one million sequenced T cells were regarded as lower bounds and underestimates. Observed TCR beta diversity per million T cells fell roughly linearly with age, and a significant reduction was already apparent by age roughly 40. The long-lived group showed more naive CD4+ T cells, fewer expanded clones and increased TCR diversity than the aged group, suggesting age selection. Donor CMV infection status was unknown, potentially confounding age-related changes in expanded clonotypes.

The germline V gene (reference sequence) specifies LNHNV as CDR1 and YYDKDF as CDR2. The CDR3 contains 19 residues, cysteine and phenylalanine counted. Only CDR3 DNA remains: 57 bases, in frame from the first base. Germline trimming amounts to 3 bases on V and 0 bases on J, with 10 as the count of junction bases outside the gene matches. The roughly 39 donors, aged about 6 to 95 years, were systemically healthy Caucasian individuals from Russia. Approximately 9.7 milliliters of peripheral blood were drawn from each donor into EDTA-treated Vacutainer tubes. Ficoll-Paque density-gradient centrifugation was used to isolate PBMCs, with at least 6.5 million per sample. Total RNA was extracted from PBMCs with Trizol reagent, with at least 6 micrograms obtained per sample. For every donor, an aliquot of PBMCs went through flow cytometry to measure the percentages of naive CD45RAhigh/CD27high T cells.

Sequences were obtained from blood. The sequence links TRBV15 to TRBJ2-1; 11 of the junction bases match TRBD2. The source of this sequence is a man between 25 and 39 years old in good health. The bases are TGTGCCACCAGCAGCTCAAGACTAGCGGGATTTAGCTCCTACAATGAGCAGTTCTTC. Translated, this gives CATSSSRLAGFSSYNEQFF. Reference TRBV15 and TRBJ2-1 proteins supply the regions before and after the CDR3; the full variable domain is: DAMVIQNPRYQVTQFGKPVTLSCSQTLNHNVMYWYQQKSSQAPKLLFHYYDKDFNNEADTPDNFQSRRPNTSFCFLDIRSPGLGDTAMYLCATSSSRLAGFSSYNEQFFGPGTRLTVL.